In this sample, the clone carrying this TCR beta chain turned up many times. The V and J ends lost 3 bases and 4 bases, in that order; junction bases with no gene match: 7. The CDR3 spans 15 residues. CDR1 and CDR2 (germline): SGHTA, FQGNSA. This sample was taken from a study of metastatic and nonmetastatic thyroid tumors. Study summary: From malignant and benign thyroid patients, repertoires in blood and in tumor or nodule tissue were compared.

All patients were untreated before thyroid surgery. TCRdb reassembled clones from the PCR reads with MiXCR. The table has 15,000 to 20,000 clones, 20% to 25% seen once. The sequence came from a female donor with papillary thyroid cancer or a benign thyroid nodule (not recorded which). Some clones in this sample may be carry-over from other donors' samples. Material for sequencing was tumor tissue. V is TRBV7-2 and J is TRBJ2-7, with 9 nucleotides matching TRBD2. CDR3 loop: CASSFSGTSSYEQYF. The DNA of the CDR3 is TGTGCCAGCAGCTTCTCCGGGACTAGCAGTTACGAGCAGTACTTC.